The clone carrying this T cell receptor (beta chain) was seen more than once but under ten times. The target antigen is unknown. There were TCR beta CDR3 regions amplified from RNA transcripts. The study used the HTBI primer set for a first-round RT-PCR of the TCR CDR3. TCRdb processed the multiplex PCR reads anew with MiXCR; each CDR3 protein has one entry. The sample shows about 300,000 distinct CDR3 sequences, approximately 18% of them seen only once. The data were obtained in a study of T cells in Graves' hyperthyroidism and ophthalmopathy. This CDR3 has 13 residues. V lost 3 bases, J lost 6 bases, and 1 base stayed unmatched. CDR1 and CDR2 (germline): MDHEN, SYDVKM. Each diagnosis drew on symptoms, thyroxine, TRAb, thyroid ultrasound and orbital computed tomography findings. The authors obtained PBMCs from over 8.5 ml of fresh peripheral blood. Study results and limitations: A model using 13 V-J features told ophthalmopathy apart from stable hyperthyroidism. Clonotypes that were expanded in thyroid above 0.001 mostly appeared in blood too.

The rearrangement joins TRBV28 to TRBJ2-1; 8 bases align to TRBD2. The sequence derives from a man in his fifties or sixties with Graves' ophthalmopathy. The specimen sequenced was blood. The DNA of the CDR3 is TGTGCCAGCAGTTTTGGGACTAGCAATGAGCAGTTCTTC. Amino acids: CASSFGTSNEQFF.